This record concerns one T cell receptor beta chain sequence. Antigen unknown. Every donor was a Caucasian adult from Nashville, Tennessee. Assay used: immunoSEQ multiplex PCR; TCRdb lists only in-frame clones, some missing. The table lists about 1,500,000 clones, 95% to 97% of them singletons. This sample is drawn from a study of shared clonotypes between healthy human individuals. The CDR3 spans 15 residues. V lost 4 bases, J lost 0 bases, and 8 bases lay in between. CDR1 and CDR2 (germline): SGHRS, YFSETQ. Broader study findings: Donor clonotype sharing was expected to depend on sequencing depth.

Material for sequencing was naive CD4+ T cells sorted from blood. Subset of the sample: CD45RA+ positively selected. The TCR sequence derives from a young man in good health. The V and J genes are TRBV5-1 and TRBJ2-6, with D unresolved. CDR3 in DNA: TGCGCCAGCAGCCGTTTTAGCTCTGGGGCCAACGTCCTGACTTTC. This codes for CASSRFSSGANVLTF.